The 20 T cell receptor beta chains below come from one sample, sequenced in a study of PD-1 blockade in classical Hodgkin lymphoma. Every patient was affected by relapse after autologous stem cell transplantation, while exposure to brentuximab vedotin was not uniform. The method was immunoSEQ multiplex PCR; TCRdb's version includes in-frame clones alone and lacks a portion of them. The data show some 41,000 clones, around 78% seen once. This specimen consisted of peripheral blood mononuclear cells (PBMCs), obtained at baseline. Receptor source: a human donor with classical Hodgkin lymphoma.

J is TRBJ2-3 and V is TRBV5-1, with a weak D call TRBD1 (6 bases). The CDR3 consists of 15 residues. Trimming left V 7 bases short and J 1 base short, with 16 bases between. The germline V gene has CDR1 SGHRS and CDR2 YFSETQ. Written as DNA, the CDR3 is TGCGCCAGCCAGGTGAGGGGACAAGGCACAGATACGCAGTATTTT. Protein sequence: CASQVRGQGTDTQYF.

This chain joins TRBV7-9 and TRBJ1-1, with D unclear. Per the germline V gene, CDR1 is SEHNR and CDR2 is FQNEAQ (reference sequence). Trimming cost V 5 bases and J 5 bases, with 6 bases left between them. The CDR3 contains 11 residues. This chain's CDR3 is CASSAITEAFF. The CDR3 DNA sequence: TGTGCCAGCAGCGCAATAACTGAAGCTTTCTTT.

The genes are TRBV19 and TRBJ2-5, with unresolved D. The CDR3 has 14 amino acids. V was cut by 5 bases and J by 1 base, with 11 bases left in between. Germline loops: CDR1 LNHDA, CDR2 SQIVND (reference sequence). The CDR3 spells CASSLSAFQETQYF. The CDR3 nucleotides read TGTGCCAGTAGTCTTAGTGCGTTCCAAGAGACCCAGTACTTC.

This sequence joins TRBV21-1 and TRBJ2-7; the table assigns TRBD1, which was not confirmed against the DNA. TRBV21-1 is a pseudogene locus. CDR3 length equals 18 residues. The chain's CDR3 is CASSNPIPRTGSSYEQYF. DNA for the CDR3: TGTGCCAGCAGCAATCCAATTCCCCGGACAGGGAGCTCCTACGAGCAGTACTTC.

CDR3 amino acids: CASSLVGGPSGNTIYF. The CDR3 DNA reads TGTGCCAGCAGCTTAGTTGGGGGTCCCTCTGGAAACACCATATATTTT. This chain uses TRBV7-8 with TRBJ1-3; D might be TRBD1 (5 bases). The germline V gene has CDR1 SGHVS and CDR2 FQNEAQ. V gave up 1 base and J gave up 0 bases, with 10 bases separating them. The CDR3 is 16 residues long.

The CDR3 DNA is TGTGCCAGCAGTAAACAACCGAACACTGAAGCTTTCTTT. It specifies CASSKQPNTEAFF. The chain employs TRBV2 and TRBJ1-1; D unresolved. This CDR3 has 13 residues. Between the trimmed V and J ends, which lost 5 bases and 1 base, there was a span of 8 bases. The germline CDR1 and CDR2 sequences are SNHLY and FYNNEI.

V and J are TRBV7-8 and TRBJ2-1; weak D call: TRBD2 (6 bases). V was pared by 0 bases and J by 8 bases, with 17 bases between. The CDR3 sequence is 16 residues long. The germline V gene encodes CDR1 SGHVS and CDR2 FQNEAQ. CDR3 nucleotide sequence: TGTGCCAGCAGCTTAGCGCGGAGGGGCCAAAGGGATGAGCAGTTCTTC. This sequence encodes CASSLARRGQRDEQFF.

The J gene is TRBJ1-4, the V gene TRBV7-3, with D possibly matching TRBD1 (5 bases). Between the trimmed V and J ends, which lost 0 bases and 0 bases, there was a span of 14 bases. Germline-derived CDR1 and CDR2 are SGHTA and FQGTGA. This CDR3 is 18 amino acids long. The CDR3 DNA sequence: TGTGCCAGCAGCTTAACGTTTGAGGGACCCGCAACTAATGAAAAACTGTTTTTT. It is translated as CASSLTFEGPATNEKLFF.

This clone was seen only a few times. The gene calls are TRBV4-1 and TRBJ1-2; D call uncertain. This CDR3 contains 15 residues. Trimming left V 4 bases short and J 1 base short, with 13 bases between. Per germline, CDR1 MGHRA and CDR2 YSYEKL. CDR3 in amino acids: CASSLRRELNYGYTF. CDR3 nucleotide sequence: TGCGCCAGCAGCCTCCGTCGGGAACTTAACTATGGCTACACCTTC.

This chain uses TRBV6-1 with TRBJ2-1; 8 positions match TRBD1. The CDR3 consists of 13 residues. The V segment lost 6 bases and the J segment 6 bases; nucleotides outside the gene matches: 4. The germline V gene has CDR1 MNHNS and CDR2 SASEGT. As DNA, the CDR3 is TGTGCCAGCAGCAGGACAGGGTTCAATGAGCAGTTCTTC. It is translated as CASSRTGFNEQFF.

The chain is built from TRBV6-6 and TRBJ1-5; tentatively, D is TRBD1 (6 bases). V dropped 5 bases and J dropped 2 bases, with 16 bases sitting between them. The CDR3 consists of 16 residues. Germline CDR1 reads MNHNY; CDR2 reads SVGAGI (reference sequence). The CDR3, as DNA: TGTGCCAGCAGTGGGCGTGGGGGCACGGGCAATCAGCCCCAGCATTTT. It specifies CASSGRGGTGNQPQHF.

In this sample, this clone turned up many times. V is TRBV28 and J is TRBJ2-7, with 12 bases aligning to TRBD2. Trimming removed 7 bases from V and 4 bases from J; junction bases left unmatched: 14. The CDR3 has 17 residues. The germline V gene has CDR1 MDHEN and CDR2 SYDVKM. CDR3 DNA: TGTGCCAGCAACCGGGCGCTAGCGGGAGGGGGGGAATACGAGCAGTACTTC. Amino acid sequence: CASNRALAGGGEYEQYF.

This chain connects TRBV10-2 to TRBJ2-1, with TRBD1 matching 8 bases. Germline CDR1 WSHSY, CDR2 SAAADI. V lost 8 bases, J lost 2 bases, and 2 bases stayed unmatched. The CDR3 consists of 13 residues. CDR3 amino acids: CASRDRTYNEQFF. Here the CDR3 DNA reads TGCGCCAGCCGGGACAGGACCTACAATGAGCAGTTCTTC.

The chain combines TRBV5-1 with TRBJ1-1, with D unclear. V shed 5 bases and J shed 0 bases, with 17 bases lying between them. The germline gives CDR1 SGHRS, CDR2 YFSETQ. This CDR3 comprises 16 residues. Here the CDR3 reads CASSQVGLGMNTEAFF. CDR3 coding DNA: TGCGCCAGCAGTCAAGTCGGGCTTGGCATGAACACTGAAGCTTTCTTT.

This chain links TRBV6-5 with TRBJ1-2; 7 positions match TRBD1. Germline CDR1 reads MNHEY; CDR2 reads SVGAGI. The CDR3 runs to 13 residues. V lost 4 bases and J lost 4; bases outside the gene matches: 3. For the CDR3, the DNA is TGTGCCAGCAGTTTTCAGGGGGGCTATGGCTACACCTTC. It encodes CASSFQGGYGYTF.

CDR3 protein: CASSETGGMYGYTF. The CDR3 region has the DNA TGTGCCAGCAGCGAGACAGGGGGAATGTATGGCTACACCTTC. The chain has TRBV9 and TRBJ1-2; 9 nucleotides agree with TRBD1. This CDR3 spans 14 amino acids. Trimming at V came to 3 bases and at J to 5 bases, leaving 5 bases not matched to a gene. CDR1 is SGDLS, CDR2 YYNGEE, per germline.

The rearrangement uses TRBV10-2 and TRBJ1-4; TRBD1 is a possible D gene (6 bases). Germline-derived CDR1 and CDR2 are WSHSY and SAAADI. V was clipped by 5 bases and J by 8 bases, with 21 bases between them. The length of the CDR3 is 16 residues. The CDR3 DNA follows: TGCGCCAGCAGTCGAGCGGTGGGGGCGGCGGTCGAAAAACTGTTTTTT. Translated: CASSRAVGAAVEKLFF.

The chain joins TRBV4-3 to TRBJ2-7, with D possibly being TRBD2 (6 bases). The CDR3 sequence is 13 residues long. V lost 3 bases, J lost 8 bases, and 14 bases lay in between. Germline V gives CDR1 LGHNA, CDR2 YSLEER. The CDR3 reads CASSQGWDSQQYF. CDR3 nucleotides: TGCGCCAGCAGCCAGGGCTGGGACTCGCAGCAGTACTTC.

The chain uses TRBV15 and TRBJ1-1; D remains ambiguous. Germline V gene data show CDR1 as LNHNV and CDR2 as YYDKDF (reference sequence). The CDR3 contains 14 residues. The V end was cut by 0 bases, the J end by 1 base, with 6 bases between. CDR3 region: CATSREPPNTEAFF. The DNA of the CDR3 is TGTGCCACCAGCAGAGAGCCCCCGAACACTGAAGCTTTCTTT.

The chain employs TRBV19 and TRBJ2-2, with D possibly matching TRBD2 (6 bases). There are 16 residues in the CDR3. V was shortened by 4 bases and J by 7 bases, with 19 bases between the two germline ends. Germline V gene data show CDR1 as LNHDA and CDR2 as SQIVND (reference sequence). The CDR3 DNA reads TGTGCCAGTAGTACCCTAGCGAGCCTTATTCTCGGGGAGCTGTTTTTT. Its protein product is CASSTLASLILGELFF.